The next 2 T cell receptor beta chains were all read from a single sample in a study of blood T cell repertoires in COVID-19. Here immunoSEQ multiplex PCR was the method, and the copy in TCRdb shows in-frame clones only, minus some. Of some 260,000 clones detected, about 90% appear once; the ten largest clones hold 1.9%. The sample was PBMCs or T cells enriched from blood (not recorded which). Source of these receptors: a woman aged 18-29 years who had recovered from COVID-19.

The chain recombines TRBV6-5 with TRBJ2-7; D is unresolved. V lost 8 bases to trimming and J lost 1 base, with 12 bases between them. Germline V gene sequence: CDR1 MNHEY, CDR2 SVGAGI. The CDR3 is made up of 13 amino acids. The CDR3 coding sequence is TGTGCCAGCTCTCCCAGCGTATCCTACGAGCAGTACTTC. Translated, it gives CASSPSVSYEQYF.

This chain's CDR3 is CASSGDRAYSGNTIYF. In DNA form, the CDR3 reads TGTGCCAGCAGCGGGGACAGGGCCTACTCTGGAAACACCATATATTTT. This chain joins TRBV13 and TRBJ1-3; 9 bases align to TRBD1. V gave up 5 bases and J gave up 0 bases; unmatched junction bases: 5. This CDR3 region has 16 residues. Per the germline V gene, CDR1 is PRHDT and CDR2 is FYEKMQ (reference sequence).